The rows below give T cell receptor beta chains drawn from one sample of a study of control samples from healthy donors and cancer patients. Some clones are missing from TCRdb's copy, which holds only in-frame ones; the method was immunoSEQ multiplex PCR. The repertoire holds about 180,000 clones, with roughly 90% as singletons. What was sequenced was blood. The receptors derive from a woman aged 45-65 years in good health. CDR3s include the opening cysteine and the closing phenylalanine or tryptophan. Each record gives: V gene, clone size, CDR3 protein. The size of a clone is reported for some rows only, either as once, few or many, or as a class for expanded clones.

V gene: TRBV7-2; clone size: NA; CDR3 protein: CASSFRAETQYF
V gene: TRBV27; clone size: NA; CDR3 protein: CASSSPGGASYEQYF
V gene: TRBV6-4; clone size: NA; CDR3 protein: CASSDSMRGFNEKLFF
V gene: TRBV27; clone size: NA; CDR3 protein: CASSFGPPGLAGGTQYF
V gene: TRBV11-2; clone size: once; CDR3 protein: CASSLGVSGYTDTQYF
V gene: TRBV4-3; clone size: NA; CDR3 protein: CASSQGLADYGYTF
V gene: TRBV19; clone size: NA; CDR3 protein: CASSTPGTGASSGNTIYF
V gene: TRBV6-4; clone size: NA; CDR3 protein: CASSPLRDRRLGRQPQHF
V gene: TRBV12-3/TRBV12-4; clone size: few; CDR3 protein: CASSWGGRGYTF
V gene: TRBV10-1; clone size: NA; CDR3 protein: CASSEWGQGAEPTSNQPQHF
V gene: TRBV2; clone size: NA; CDR3 protein: CASSERFYEQYF
V gene: TRBV7-8; clone size: once; CDR3 protein: CASSSGTSGYEQYF
V gene: TRBV28; clone size: NA; CDR3 protein: CASSFGRAANYGYTF
V gene: TRBV6-2/TRBV6-3; clone size: NA; CDR3 protein: CASSPSRGRAGSGRGRETQYF
V gene: TRBV9; clone size: once; CDR3 protein: CASSVIPAGEETQYF
V gene: TRBV5-1; clone size: NA; CDR3 protein: CASSRDNTDTQYF
V gene: TRBV19; clone size: NA; CDR3 protein: CAVISWDGYTF
V gene: TRBV5-8; clone size: once; CDR3 protein: CASSRDSHQETQYF
V gene: TRBV28; clone size: NA; CDR3 protein: CASSYLEGNGYTF
V gene: TRBV6-2/TRBV6-3; clone size: once; CDR3 protein: CASSSGLAPDTQYF
V gene: TRBV29-1; clone size: NA; CDR3 protein: CSVEIRGVSYEQYF
V gene: TRBV7-2; clone size: NA; CDR3 protein: CASNLLAGEDREQYF